These 30 T cell receptor beta chains originate from one sample sequenced in a study of vaccination and CD4 T cells after COVID-19. The Oncomine TCR Beta short-read assay sequenced DNA from cultured CD4+ T cells. Each CDR3 protein is one row after TCRdb ran MiXCR on the PCR reads. The sample lists about 11,000 distinct CDR3 sequences; about 65% were seen once. Antigen specificity for these receptors is unknown. Treatment specified: roughly ten-day PBMC culture with coronavirus spike peptide pools or control peptides (ViraFEST assay). Sequencing input: CD4+ T cells from blood, cultured in vitro. All receptors come from a human donor who had recovered from COVID-19.

This clonotype was detected a few times. The V gene is TRBV19, the J gene TRBJ2-3; 8 bases are a match to TRBD2. The CDR3 totals 19 residues. The V and J ends lost 3 bases and 0 bases, in that order; junction bases with no gene match: 14. CDR1 and CDR2 from the germline V gene are LNHDA and SQIVND (reference sequence). The CDR3 region is CASSMVSGRGEASTDTQYF. CDR3 DNA: TGTGCCAGTAGTATGGTAAGCGGGAGAGGAGAGGCTAGCACAGATACGCAGTATTTT.

The genes are TRBV19 and TRBJ1-6; possibly TRBD1 for D (5 bases). The V and J ends lost 2 bases and 7 bases respectively, with 12 bases between them. This CDR3 region has 15 residues. Germline loops: CDR1 LNHDA, CDR2 SQIVND (reference sequence). The CDR3: CASSIRGGCNSPLHF. The CDR3 DNA reads as TGTGCCAGTAGTATACGGGGGGGGTGCAATTCACCCCTCCACTTT.

The J gene is TRBJ1-2, the V gene TRBV5-4, with D tentatively TRBD1 (5 bases). Trimming shortened V by 0 bases and J by 6 bases, and 9 bases separated the two germline ends. Germline CDR1 and CDR2: SGHNT and YYREEE (reference sequence). The CDR3 spans 13 residues. CDR3 bases: TGTGCCAGCAGCTTGGCGGGGGTAGATGGCTACACCTTC. Its translation: CASSLAGVDGYTF.

The rearrangement links TRBV6-1 to TRBJ1-5; 7 nucleotides agree with TRBD1. The CDR3 consists of 15 residues. The V segment lost 6 bases and the J segment 7 bases; nucleotides outside the gene matches: 12. CDR1 and CDR2 from the germline V gene are MNHNS and SASEGT. CDR3 nucleotide sequence: TGTGCCAGCAGGCCGGGTGGAGGGGGCGGACAGCCCCAGCATTTT. Residues: CASRPGGGGGQPQHF.

Comments on this clonotype: At one boundary the junction diverges from the germline segment, which might be a read error. This rearrangement joins TRBV6-2 or TRBV6-3 to TRBJ1-2, with 12 bases aligning to TRBD1. This CDR3 is built from 14 residues. CDR1 is MNHEY and CDR2 is SVGEGT in the germline V gene. DNA for the CDR3: TGTGCCAGCAGTTACTCCGGGACAGGGGGCTCTCAGTCCTTC. Encoded protein: CASSYSGTGGSQSF.

This rearrangement joins TRBV4-2 to TRBJ2-3; 12 nucleotides align to TRBD2. V was clipped by 3 bases and J by 5 bases; unmatched bases: 0. The CDR3 sequence is 14 residues long. In germline, CDR1 is LGHNA, CDR2 YNFKEQ. The CDR3 region is CASSQTSGRDTQYF. CDR3 in DNA: TGTGCCAGCAGCCAGACTAGCGGGAGAGATACGCAGTATTTT.

In DNA, the CDR3 is TGTGCCAGTAGTATCTCTCTGGGTTTTAGCAATCAGCCCCAGCATTTT. Translation: CASSISLGFSNQPQHF. The chain combines TRBV19 with TRBJ1-5; unclear D gene. V lost 3 bases and J 0 bases, leaving 12 bases between the germline ends. The CDR3 covers 16 residues. In germline, CDR1 is LNHDA, CDR2 SQIVND (reference sequence).

This clonotype was seen only once. The V gene is TRBV6-2 or TRBV6-3, the J gene TRBJ1-2; TRBD1 aligns across 7 bases. CDR1 and CDR2 from the germline V gene are MNHEY and SVGEGT. CDR3 length equals 13 residues. V trimming: 7 bases; J trimming: 4 bases; junction bases outside the gene matches: 6. CDR3 nucleotide sequence: TGTGCCAGCACCTGGACAGGCGGCTATGGCTACACCTTC. This sequence encodes CASTWTGGYGYTF.

This chain connects TRBV7-9 to TRBJ1-6; D is unresolved. V was cut by 3 bases and J by 0 bases, with 18 bases left in between. From germline, CDR1 is SEHNR and CDR2 FQNEAQ (reference sequence). The CDR3 covers 19 residues. CDR3 nucleotides: TGTGCCAGCAGCTTCCCTAGCACCGGCGCTAGCTCCTATAATTCACCCCTCCACTTT. Its protein product is CASSFPSTGASSYNSPLHF.

V is TRBV20-1 and J is TRBJ2-7; 8 nucleotides line up with TRBD2. Unmatched junction bases numbered 2, after V lost 1 base and J lost 0 bases. The V gene's germline CDR1 is DFQATT and CDR2 SNEGSKA (reference sequence). The CDR3 has 14 residues. CDR3 loop: CSARGGGISYEQYF. Written as DNA, the CDR3 is TGCAGTGCTAGAGGCGGGGGGATCTCCTACGAGCAGTACTTC.

This clonotype was counted only a few times. The chain has TRBV7-9 and TRBJ1-6; D is perhaps TRBD1 (5 bases). This CDR3 has 15 amino acids. The V gene lost 3 bases and the J gene lost 2 bases, with 8 bases spanning the gap. Germline CDR1 and CDR2: SEHNR and FQNEAQ (reference sequence). The CDR3 reads CASSLQGPYNSPLHF. DNA of the CDR3: TGTGCCAGCAGCTTGCAGGGACCCTATAATTCACCCCTCCACTTT.

The CDR3: CASRFSGGETQYF. The CDR3 region has the DNA TGTGCCAGCAGATTTAGCGGGGGAGAGACCCAGTACTTC. This chain links TRBV27 with TRBJ2-5, with TRBD2 identical over 9 bases. CDR3 size: 13 residues. V lost 6 bases, J lost 4 bases, and 3 bases stayed unmatched. Germline loops: CDR1 MNHEY, CDR2 SMNVEV (reference sequence).

The chain has TRBV6-1 and TRBJ1-2, with D unclear. Germline loops: CDR1 MNHNS, CDR2 SASEGT. The V end lost 6 bases, the J end lost 3 bases, and 8 bases lay between the germline ends. The CDR3 consists of 12 residues. The CDR3 coding sequence is TGTGCCAGCAGCAGCCGGGACTATGGCTACACCTTC. Translation gives CASSSRDYGYTF.

The V and J genes are TRBV30 and TRBJ1-1; D uncertain. The V end lost 1 base, the J end lost 5 bases, and 14 bases lay between the germline ends. Germline CDR1 is GTSNPN and CDR2 is SVGIG (reference sequence). This CDR3 spans 14 amino acids. The CDR3 sequence is CAWSGGIRGTEAFF. CDR3 bases: TGTGCCTGGAGTGGAGGGATTCGAGGGACTGAAGCTTTCTTT.

The chain joins TRBV5-1 to TRBJ1-2; no definite D call. Germline CDR1 is SGHRS and CDR2 is YFSETQ. Between the trimmed V and J ends, which lost 0 bases and 5 bases, there was a span of 8 bases. The CDR3 contains 13 residues. The CDR3 nucleotides are TGCGCCAGCAGCTTGGACGGTCTATATGGCTACACCTTC. Translated: CASSLDGLYGYTF.

This rearrangement joins TRBV7-2 to TRBJ2-3; D remains ambiguous. Germline lookup yields CDR1 SGHTA and CDR2 FQGNSA. V shed 5 bases and J shed 6 bases, with 9 bases lying between them. The CDR3 spans 12 residues. CDR3 in DNA: TGTGCCAGCAGCCCATCCTCGGATACGCAGTATTTT. Translated: CASSPSSDTQYF.

This sequence joins TRBV24-1 and TRBJ2-2; D may match TRBD1 or TRBD2 (5 bases each). Germline V gives CDR1 KGHDR, CDR2 SFDVKD. CDR3 size: 15 residues. The V and J ends lost 3 bases and 10 bases respectively, with 17 bases between them. CDR3 amino acids: CATSDHRGAGEELFF. The CDR3 bases are TGTGCCACCAGTGATCATCGAGGGGCGGGCGAGGAGCTGTTTTTT.

V and J are TRBV20-1 and TRBJ2-5, with 12 bases aligning to TRBD2. The CDR3 runs to 13 residues. The germline V gene has CDR1 DFQATT and CDR2 SNEGSKA (reference sequence). With 6 bases clipped from V and 5 bases from J, the junction kept 4 bases outside the gene matches. The DNA of the CDR3 is TGCAGTGCCAGACTAGCGGGAGAGGAGACCCAGTACTTC. Translated: CSARLAGEETQYF.

J is TRBJ1-2 and V is TRBV12-3 or TRBV12-4, with 9 positions matching TRBD1. This CDR3 region has 16 residues. V was clipped by 4 bases and J by 4 bases; unmatched bases: 10. The chain's CDR3 is CASSSPHRGPAYGYTF. The CDR3 DNA sequence: TGTGCCAGCAGTTCCCCTCACAGGGGGCCTGCCTATGGCTACACCTTC.

The V and J genes are TRBV20-1 and TRBJ2-7, with D perhaps given as TRBD1 or TRBD2 (5 bases each). There are 13 residues in the CDR3. The germline CDR1 and CDR2 sequences are DFQATT and SNEGSKA (reference sequence). The V gene lost 6 bases and the J gene lost 5 bases, with 17 bases spanning the gap. The CDR3 protein is CSAIAGTQDEQYF. CDR3 coding DNA: TGCAGTGCCATCGCCGGGACCCAAGACGAGCAGTACTTC.

The chain employs TRBV6-1 and TRBJ1-1, with D unclear. The CDR3 is 12 amino acids. V was shortened by 4 bases and J by 1 base, with 4 bases between the two germline ends. The germline CDR1 and CDR2 sequences are MNHNS and SASEGT. The CDR3 nucleotides read TGTGCCAGCAGTGGGGGGAACACTGAAGCTTTCTTT. Translating gives CASSGGNTEAFF.

The chain is built from TRBV2 and TRBJ2-3; 8 nucleotides agree with TRBD1. Germline lookup yields CDR1 SNHLY and CDR2 FYNNEI. The CDR3 has 14 residues. V was pared by 11 bases and J by 5 bases, with 12 bases of the junction left unmatched. The CDR3, as DNA: TGTGCCGGCTCCCACCGGACAGGGCGAGATACGCAGTATTTT. Protein product: CAGSHRTGRDTQYF.

The chain carries TRBV7-6 and TRBJ2-2, with D unclear. CDR1 and CDR2 (germline): SGHVS, FNYEAQ. The CDR3 spans 14 residues. The V gene lost 7 bases and the J gene lost 7 bases, with 16 bases spanning the gap. The CDR3 here is CASTPRPLGGELFF. The CDR3 DNA sequence: TGTGCCAGCACCCCACGGCCCCTCGGCGGGGAGCTGTTTTTT.

J is TRBJ2-1 and V is TRBV7-2, with D unresolved. Trimming removed 1 base from V and 10 bases from J, with 8 bases in between. The CDR3 contains 12 residues. CDR1 and CDR2 from the germline V gene are SGHTA and FQGNSA. CDR3 nucleotides: TGTGCCAGCAGCTTAGTGACTGGCGAGCAGTTCTTC. This sequence encodes CASSLVTGEQFF.

The V call is TRBV24-1, the J call TRBJ2-3; maybe TRBD1 (6 bases). The length of the CDR3 is 16 residues. Trimming took off 2 bases at V and 2 bases at J, with 13 bases between the two ends. In germline, CDR1 is KGHDR, CDR2 SFDVKD. CDR3 in amino acids: CATSDWGPGTTDTQYF. In nucleotides, the CDR3 is TGTGCCACCAGTGATTGGGGGCCAGGGACCACAGATACGCAGTATTTT.

V gene TRBV7-2 combines with J gene TRBJ1-1; D remains ambiguous. Trimming shortened V by 3 bases and J by 7 bases, and 15 bases separated the two germline ends. The germline V gene has CDR1 SGHTA and CDR2 FQGNSA. The CDR3 runs to 14 residues. CDR3 amino acids: CASSLGSYPVEAFF. In DNA form, the CDR3 reads TGTGCCAGCAGCTTGGGCAGTTACCCAGTTGAAGCTTTCTTT.

V and J are TRBV24-1 and TRBJ2-2, with 7 bases aligning to TRBD2. Germline V gene sequence: CDR1 KGHDR, CDR2 SFDVKD. There are 16 residues in the CDR3. The V segment lost 9 bases and the J segment 6 bases; nucleotides outside the gene matches: 15. The CDR3 DNA reads TGTGCCACCTCGGGAGGAGCGGGGAAGGGCGCCGGGGAGCTGTTTTTT. It encodes CATSGGAGKGAGELFF.

This clonotype is judged medium-sized (0.01 to 0.1%). The chain carries TRBV4-1 and TRBJ2-1; 7 positions agree with TRBD2. The CDR3 covers 12 residues. Unmatched junction bases numbered 3, after V lost 5 bases and J lost 8 bases. Germline V gives CDR1 MGHRA, CDR2 YSYEKL. The CDR3 DNA follows: TGCGCCAGCAGCGTCGCGGGGGATGAGCAGTTCTTC. Protein product: CASSVAGDEQFF.

V and J are TRBV6-2 or TRBV6-3 and TRBJ2-1; 9 bases agree with TRBD1. The CDR3 length is 14 residues. The germline CDR1 and CDR2 sequences are MNHEY and SVGEGT. Trimming at V came to 8 bases and at J to 4 bases, leaving 6 bases not matched to a gene. As DNA, the CDR3 is TGTGCCAGCGGAGGCGGACAGGGGTACAATGAGCAGTTCTTC. Its translation: CASGGGQGYNEQFF.

J is TRBJ2-3 and V is TRBV20-1; D gene ambiguous. Germline CDR1 is DFQATT and CDR2 is SNEGSKA (reference sequence). The V and J ends lost 8 bases and 0 bases respectively, with 15 bases between them. The CDR3 contains 14 residues. CDR3 sequence: CSSSGRSSTDTQYF. Written as DNA, the CDR3 is TGCAGTTCCTCAGGCCGGTCTAGCACAGATACGCAGTATTTT.